This TCR beta chain derives from a study of cytomegalovirus exposure and HLA in healthy donors. The study, taken as a whole, reports: CMV serostatus was the sole immune exposure information available. In an earlier analysis, about 90% or about 30%: the productive usage of most TCR beta V segments.

With regard to this clone: No antigen is known for it. Other nucleotide sequences in the sample specify the same CDR3.

Though probably carrying unrecorded immune exposures, donors were nominally healthy at sampling. The ends were cut back, 2 bases at V and 0 bases at J, with 17 bases in the middle. This CDR3 is built from 17 residues. Germline loops: CDR1 MNHEY, CDR2 SMNVEV (reference sequence). In the PCR, 60 Vbeta and 13 Jbeta primers were used. Methods used by the authors: It was a later analysis that counted roughly 79 million unique TCR beta chains, of which roughly 10 million were shared. This table comes from immunoSEQ multiplex PCR, and its TCRdb copy is limited to in-frame clones, with some not included. The V and J calls and clone size come from that table; D and trimming were worked out from the DNA. The sample includes 150,000 to 200,000 clones, about four fifths of them seen just once.

The chain joins TRBV27 to TRBJ2-7, with D possibly TRBD2 on 6 matching bases. This clonotype was sampled from a woman between 45 and 65 years old in good health and CMV-seronegative. The material sequenced was PBMCs. CDR3 region: CASSLQVSRGSSYEQYF. CDR3 sequence (DNA): TGTGCCAGCAGTTTACAGGTCTCGCGGGGTAGCTCCTACGAGCAGTACTTC.